What follows are 11 T cell receptor beta chains derived from one specimen sequenced in a study of T cell clusters in autoimmune cytopenias. TRB was amplified from around 0.25 ug of peripheral blood genomic DNA per sample. One tube held mixed TRB-A and TRB-B primer pools for touch-down PCR. After re-calling the multiplex PCR reads, TCRdb lists one entry per CDR3 protein, DNA absent. The sample table sets out about 3,200 distinct CDR3 sequences. Specimen: peripheral blood. These receptors came from a human donor with an autoimmune cytopenia or autoimmune hepatitis (not recorded which).

Measured by frequency, this clonotype is medium-sized. The V call is TRBV4-3, the J call TRBJ2-1; TCRdb lists TRBD1, though no DNA is available to test this call. Germline assignment: CDR1 LGHNA and CDR2 YSLEER. There are 18 residues in the CDR3. CDR3 protein: CASSQTPYTGGVYNEQFF.

Frequency places this clonotype as medium-sized (0.01 to 0.1%). The chain links TRBV6-5 to TRBJ1-4. Germline CDR1 reads MNHEY; CDR2 reads SVGAGI. The CDR3 is made up of 15 amino acids. This CDR3 reads CASSYLGRFNEKLFF.

This clonotype counts as medium-sized (0.01 to 0.1%) by frequency. The chain has TRBV19 and TRBJ1-1; lacking DNA, the TRBD1 call made by TCRdb goes unchecked. The CDR3 has 14 residues. CDR1 is LNHDA and CDR2 is SQIVND in the germline V gene (reference sequence). The CDR3 sequence is CASSLAGFGTEAFF.

This clonotype is identified as medium-sized from frequency. The gene calls are TRBV6-5 and TRBJ1-3. The CDR3 covers 15 residues. Germline V gene sequence: CDR1 MNHEY, CDR2 SVGAGI. The CDR3 protein is CASSYWVSSGNTIYF.

In terms of frequency, this clonotype is medium-sized. The J gene is TRBJ2-5, the V gene TRBV19; with no DNA, the TCRdb D assignment of TRBD2 cannot be verified. The CDR3 spans 16 residues. Per germline, CDR1 LNHDA and CDR2 SQIVND (reference sequence). CDR3 loop: CATAGRTTWMGETQYF. The variable domain in full, with the rest retrieved from reference TRBV19 and TRBJ2-5, is DGGITQSPKYLFRKEGQNVTLSCEQNLNHDAMYWYRQDPGQGLRLIYYSQIVNDFQKGDIAEGYSVSREKKESFPLTVTSAQKNPTAFYLCATAGRTTWMGETQYFGPGTRLLVL.

This clonotype counts as medium-sized by frequency. The J gene is TRBJ2-4, the V gene TRBV6-5. Germline V lookup: CDR1 MNHEY, CDR2 SVGAGI. The length of the CDR3 is 15 residues. CDR3 loop: CASSHTGMAKNIQYF.

Measured by frequency, this clonotype is medium-sized (0.01 to 0.1%). The chain has TRBV20-1 and TRBJ2-1; TCRdb gives TRBD2 as the D gene, but with no DNA this cannot be confirmed. The CDR3 sequence is 20 residues long. The germline CDR1 and CDR2 sequences are DFQATT and SNEGSKA (reference sequence). The CDR3 protein is CSARDTPGLAGGPSYNEQFF.

This clonotype is medium-sized (0.01 to 0.1%) by frequency. The chain is built from TRBV20-1 and TRBJ2-3; with no DNA, the TCRdb D assignment of TRBD1 cannot be verified. Germline V gene sequence: CDR1 DFQATT, CDR2 SNEGSKA (reference sequence). The CDR3 is 15 amino acids. CDR3 sequence: CSARDGQGAGDTQYF.

According to its frequency, this clonotype is medium-sized (0.01 to 0.1%). The rearrangement links TRBV5-6 to TRBJ2-1; TCRdb designates TRBD1, a call that cannot be tested without DNA. Germline CDR1 reads SGHDT; CDR2 reads YYEEEE. The CDR3 totals 14 residues. CDR3 in amino acids: CASREAGVYNEQFF. Supplemented by reference TRBV5-6 and TRBJ2-1, the full variable domain reads DAGVTQSPTHLIKTRGQQVTLRCSPKSGHDTVSWYQQALGQGPQFIFQYYEEEERQRGNFPDRFSGHQFPNYSSELNVNALLLGDSALYLCASREAGVYNEQFFGPGTRLTVL.

By frequency, this clonotype is medium-sized. J is TRBJ2-2 and V is TRBV30; TCRdb designates TRBD1, a call that cannot be tested without DNA. This CDR3 has 13 residues. Germline V CDR1 and CDR2: GTSNPN, SVGIG (reference sequence). CDR3 amino acids: CAWSWGTDGELFF.

This clonotype is medium-sized by frequency. The V and J genes are TRBV18 and TRBJ2-1; checking the TCRdb D call of TRBD2 is not possible without DNA. The CDR3 contains 18 residues. Per the germline V gene, CDR1 is KGHSH and CDR2 is LQKENI. CDR3 loop: CASSPGRQGSSGSALPVF.